Listed below are T cell receptor beta chains from one sample, sequenced in a study of blood T cells in healthy people across ages. In TCRdb, the 5' RACE reads were re-called with MiXCR into one record per CDR3 protein. The sample includes 1.5 million or so distinct CDR3 sequences, 35% to 45% of them seen just once. The sample taken for sequencing was blood. These TCRs come from a young woman in good health. Both conserved end residues are trimmed from each CDR3.

V: TRBV4-1
length: 14
CDR3: ASSQDRRGGQQPQH

V: TRBV11-2
length: 15
CDR3: TSSTLLGVLKSYGYT

V: TRBV4-3
length: 16
CDR3: ASSQDFRGGLTNYGYT

V: TRBV4-1
length: 12
CDR3: ASSQETGNTEAF

V: TRBV10-3
length: 11
CDR3: AISEAGGYEQY

V: TRBV4-3
length: 13
CDR3: ASSQFNSGGTEAF

V: TRBV12-3/TRBV12-4
length: 17
CDR3: ASSFRLAGGRGHTDTQY

V: TRBV7-9
length: 10
CDR3: ASSLVGTQQF

V: TRBV27
length: 12
CDR3: ASRRTGYNQPQH

V: TRBV7-2
length: 12
CDR3: ASSSGASLNEQF

V: TRBV7-2
length: 12
CDR3: ASSPRISNYGYT

V: TRBV7-2
length: 15
CDR3: ASSTLTSAPSTDTQY

V: TRBV5-1
length: 15
CDR3: ASSLSLGLAGDNEQF

V: TRBV6-2/TRBV6-3
length: 14
CDR3: ASSYVGRMIYNEQF

V: TRBV19
length: 10
CDR3: ASTGSTGELF

V: TRBV5-5
length: 12
CDR3: ASSLGTGFYEQF

V: TRBV19
length: 18
CDR3: ASSPSGGLATARSYNEQF

V: TRBV20-1
length: 11
CDR3: SARSLGFDEQF

V: TRBV28
length: 12
CDR3: ASSPGQENEKLF

V: TRBV6-5
length: 14
CDR3: ASSYLGTLAKNIQY

V: TRBV7-8
length: 11
CDR3: ASSLHSPQPQH

V: TRBV7-2
length: 12
CDR3: ASSLANTGCGYT

V: TRBV5-1
length: 12
CDR3: ASSPTTDPYEQY

V: TRBV28
length: 13
CDR3: ASSLIQGSYNEQF

V: TRBV10-3
length: 11
CDR3: AISESEGNEQF

V: TRBV9
length: 12
CDR3: ASSSQASEYEQY

V: TRBV4-3
length: 13
CDR3: ASSLLKYGVNEQF

V: TRBV11-1
length: 13
CDR3: ASSLQGPMNTEAF

V: TRBV25-1
length: 13
CDR3: ASSEYRRGGNEQF

V: TRBV6-5
length: 13
CDR3: ASSYSRGPGDTQY

V: TRBV15
length: 12
CDR3: ATSRVTGNQPQH

V: TRBV4-3
length: 12
CDR3: ASSHRQGNQPQH

V: TRBV4-1
length: 13
CDR3: ASSRGQGVSYEQY

V: TRBV28
length: 12
CDR3: ASSSTGTGNGYT

V: TRBV4-2
length: 12
CDR3: ASSQDLGPYGYT

V: TRBV29-1
length: 10
CDR3: SVAHPNTEAF

V: TRBV4-3
length: 10
CDR3: ASSRGQHIAF

V: TRBV7-9
length: 14
CDR3: ASSWDRPPTYNEQF

V: TRBV15
length: 13
CDR3: ATSRDLTDTDTQY

V: TRBV6-2/TRBV6-3
length: 13
CDR3: ASISGTGRRQPQH

V: TRBV15
length: 13
CDR3: ATSRDGDPYQPQH

V: TRBV10-3
length: 12
CDR3: AIRGSSGANVLT

V: TRBV11-3
length: 13
CDR3: ASSFRTGIQETQY

V: TRBV4-1
length: 12
CDR3: ASSHNLAGGEQF

V: TRBV3-1
length: 14
CDR3: ASSRTGTVNTGELF

V: TRBV12-3/TRBV12-4
length: 9
CDR3: ASSWAGELF

V: TRBV28
length: 9
CDR3: ASNQYYEQY

V: TRBV5-1
length: 13
CDR3: ASSLDLQGVDGYT

V: TRBV4-2
length: 16
CDR3: ASSQDSEGWQSGQPQH

V: TRBV29-1
length: 11
CDR3: SVEVGHNYGYT

V: TRBV20-1
length: 11
CDR3: SARGAADQPQH